The sequence of this T cell receptor beta chain was determined in a study of shared T cell receptors in the human thymus (dated by TCRdb to the early 2020s). Describing the broader study: The study examined how self-reactive, shared T-cell receptor alpha chains are generated in the human thymus.

V and J lose 5 bases and 1 base, and a span of 14 bases separates them. From the germline V gene, CDR1 is SGHDT and CDR2 is YYEEEE. From the cysteine through the phenylalanine, the CDR3 covers 15 amino acids. CDR3 DNA only is kept here, 45 bases in frame from base 1. The library was produced with the immunoSEQ multiplex PCR assay. TCRdb took this table from immuneACCESS and kept in-frame rearrangements with V and J called. Such tables lack part of the clones; where checked against another copy, unresolved V genes explain under half of the gap, and the rest is unexplained. The sample includes about 710,000 clones, with around 87% observed a single time. Approximately 0.0097% of the sample goes to the ten largest clones. On this clone itself: Its antigen is unknown. No quality values exist for individual bases; no much larger clone is one base distant.

The same specimen was also included in a second study, on human thymus T cells. Per the second study: Immunologically healthy infants undergoing open corrective cardiac surgery for congenital heart defects in Finland were used as donors. Thymus tissue was collected as surgical resects that were removed during corrective cardiac surgery. Both the thymic and the peripheral blood repertoires appeared to show biased V and J gene segment usage. The related research found that thymic TCR repertoires overlapped highly between unrelated individuals. The study described the TCR alpha and beta repertoires in under 10 infant thymus samples and four matching peripheral blood samples. The cohort included a handful of male and two female infants, with donor ages spanning 7 to 244 days. After being mechanically released from the tissue, thymocytes were kept at -70 degrees C in pellets of about 9-32 million cells. A QIAsymphony instrument was used to extract genomic DNA from frozen cell pellets. The immunoSEQ multiplex PCR assay was used to amplify the TCRB and TCRAD loci from a standardized quantity of quality-controlled genomic DNA. The amplicons covered the V(D)J region and were long enough to include the CDR3 and to identify the V and J genes. Amplicon sequencing was performed on an Illumina platform through the commercial immunoSEQ service. Primer bias and sequencing errors were corrected as previously described, and TCRAD and TCRB were defined on the basis of the IMGT database. immunoSEQ Analyzer 3.0 and VDJTools were used for repertoire analysis, which covered basic statistics, V/J segment usage, diversity estimates, rarefaction and pairwise overlap. To estimate diversity, the Chao1, ChaoE, Efron-Thisted, Shannon and inverse Simpson indices were applied, and diversity was also estimated on datasets down-sampled to the smallest sample. For repertoire overlap, CDR3 nucleotide sequence, V gene and J gene had to match strictly, and clustering was done by Jaccard-based multidimensional scaling. On average, thymus samples yielded approximately 780,000 unique TCRB clonotypes, whereas blood samples yielded about 84,000.

The rearrangement joined TRBV5-6 to TRBJ2-3; a tentative D match to TRBD2 spans 6 bases. The sequence was collected from a boy younger than two with a congenital heart defect. Donor details come from another sample of the same person, matched by shared clones. Material for sequencing was thymocytes. The nucleotide sequence is given as TGTGCCAGCAGTTGTAACCCGGGGGGCACAGATACGCAGTATTTT. Translation gives CASSCNPGGTDTQYF.